This T cell receptor (beta chain) appears in the sequencing data of a study of T-cell reconstitution after alpha-beta-depleted transplantation in children. The TCRbeta library incorporated unique molecular identifiers. TCRdb independently ran MiXCR on the PCR reads; one entry per CDR3 protein. The sample carries about 540,000 distinct CDR3 sequences, 15% to 20% recorded once. Germline-derived CDR1 and CDR2 are DFQATT and SNEGSKA (reference sequence). The CDR3 extends over 13 amino acids. Deletions cut 5 bases from V and 9 bases from J, with 17 bases between. The origin of this receptor is a human donor who donated a stem cell graft to a child with acute lymphoblastic leukemia. This chain joins TRBV20-1 and TRBJ2-1; D unclear. The source material was PBMCs from the stem cell graft donor, sampled from the stem cell graft. CDR3 sequence (DNA): TGCAGTGCTCGAATAACCAACTACGGTGAGCAGTTCTTC. Translating it yields CSARITNYGEQFF.